Below, one T cell receptor beta chain is given with its context. The trim removed 3 bases at V and 2 bases at J, leaving 17 bases unmatched. The germline V gene encodes CDR1 SEHNR and CDR2 FQNEAQ (reference sequence). CDR3 length equals 19 residues. This entry comes from a study of blood T cell repertoires in COVID-19. Turning to the study itself: Researchers got acute and convalescent COVID-19 samples from the United States, Italy and Spain. PBMCs, B-cell-depleted T cells, or T cells were the source of the cDNA or gDNA that made up the material.

Authors' analysis steps: Amplification from reference gene primers served as the basis for estimated nucleated cell counts. This table comes from immunoSEQ multiplex PCR, and its TCRdb copy is limited to in-frame clones, with some not included. The DNA gave D and trimming, while V, J and clone size come from that table. Of about 130,000 clones in the sample, about four fifths were seen once. The gene calls are TRBV7-9 and TRBJ2-3, with 7 bases lining up with TRBD1. Source material: peripheral blood. The TCR was taken from a woman of 80 years or more with acute or convalescent COVID-19. In DNA, the CDR3 is TGTGCCAGCAGCTTTGGGTCAGGGACAGACCTCCTTTACACAGATACGCAGTATTTT. Encoded protein: CASSFGSGTDLLYTDTQYF. Together with reference TRBV7-9 and TRBJ2-3, the CDR3 gives the full variable domain: DTGVSQNPRHKITKRGQNVTFRCDPISEHNRLYWYRQTLGQGPEFLTYFQNEAQLEKSRLLSDRFSAERPKGSFSTLEIQRTEQGDSAMYLCASSFGSGTDLLYTDTQYFGPGTRLTVL.